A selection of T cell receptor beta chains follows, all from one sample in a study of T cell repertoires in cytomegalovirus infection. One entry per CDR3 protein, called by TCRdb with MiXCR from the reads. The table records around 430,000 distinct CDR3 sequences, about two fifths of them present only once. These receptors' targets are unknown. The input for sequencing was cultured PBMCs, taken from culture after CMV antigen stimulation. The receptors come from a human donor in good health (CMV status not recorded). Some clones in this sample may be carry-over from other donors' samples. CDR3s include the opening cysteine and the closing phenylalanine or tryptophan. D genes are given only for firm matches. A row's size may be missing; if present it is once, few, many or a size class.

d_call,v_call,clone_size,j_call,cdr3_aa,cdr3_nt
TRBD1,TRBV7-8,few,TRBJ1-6,CASSLALPGQANPKYSPLHF,TGTGCCAGCAGCTTAGCTCTCCCGGGACAGGCAAACCCGAAGTATTCACCCCTCCACTTT
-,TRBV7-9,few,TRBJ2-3,CASSRSGGDTQYF,TGTGCCAGCAGCCGTAGTGGGGGCGATACGCAGTATTTT
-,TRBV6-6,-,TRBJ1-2,CASSYRWGLYGYTF,TGTGCCAGCAGTTACCGCTGGGGGCTCTATGGCTACACCTTC
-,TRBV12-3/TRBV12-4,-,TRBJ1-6,CASSFEGGGFSPLHF,TGTGCCAGCAGTTTCGAAGGAGGAGGATTTTCACCCCTCCACTTT
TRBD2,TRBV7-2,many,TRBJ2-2,CASSGLKGTKNTGELFF,TGTGCCAGCAGCGGATTGAAGGGGACTAAAAACACCGGGGAGCTGTTTTTT
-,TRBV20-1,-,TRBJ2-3,CSARDIRTLSTDTQYF,TGCAGTGCTAGAGATATCCGGACTCTTTCCACAGATACGCAGTATTTT
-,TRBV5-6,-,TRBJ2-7,CASSLAGASSSYEQYF,TGTGCCAGCAGCTTGGCGGGGGCTTCCAGCTCCTACGAGCAGTACTTC
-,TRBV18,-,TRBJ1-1,CASSPNLEGTEAFF,TGTGCCAGCTCACCGAACCTTGAGGGAACTGAAGCTTTCTTT
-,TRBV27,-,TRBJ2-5,CASCRGHGETQYF,TGTGCCAGCTGCAGGGGCCATGGCGAGACCCAGTACTTC
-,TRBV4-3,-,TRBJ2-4,CASSQDNRIAKNIQYF,TGCGCCAGCAGCCAAGATAATCGAATAGCCAAAAACATTCAGTACTTC
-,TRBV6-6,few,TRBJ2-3,CASLRASGTDTQYF,TGTGCCAGCCTCAGGGCGTCTGGCACAGATACGCAGTATTTT
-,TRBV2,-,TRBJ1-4,CASKVVNEKLFF,TGTGCCAGCAAGGTAGTCAATGAAAAACTGTTTTTT
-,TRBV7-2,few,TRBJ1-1,CASSLGIWGANTEAFF,TGTGCCAGCAGCTTAGGAATTTGGGGGGCCAACACTGAAGCTTTCTTT
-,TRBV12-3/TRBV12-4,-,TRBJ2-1,CASSNPFPNEQFF,TGTGCCAGCAGCAACCCCTTCCCCAATGAGCAGTTCTTC
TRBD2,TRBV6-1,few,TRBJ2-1,CASRTPGLAGGEQFF,TGTGCCAGCAGGACCCCGGGACTAGCGGGGGGTGAGCAGTTCTTC
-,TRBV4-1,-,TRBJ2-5,CASSQDRQARGETQYF,TGCGCCAGCAGCCAAGATAGGCAGGCGCGAGGGGAGACCCAGTACTTC
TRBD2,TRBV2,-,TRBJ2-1,CASSRTMPGLAGETNEQFF,TGTGCCAGCAGTAGAACTATGCCGGGACTAGCGGGGGAGACCAATGAGCAGTTCTTC
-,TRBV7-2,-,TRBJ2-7,CASSLRWEEQYF,TGTGCCAGCAGTCTCCGATGGGAAGAGCAGTACTTC
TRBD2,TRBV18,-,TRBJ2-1,CASSPRVTSGTSYNEQFF,TGTGCCAGCTCACCACGGGTGACTAGCGGGACATCCTACAATGAGCAGTTCTTC
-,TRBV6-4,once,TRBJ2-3,CASSRTLWTDTQYF,TGTGCCAGCAGTAGGACCCTTTGGACAGATACGCAGTATTTT
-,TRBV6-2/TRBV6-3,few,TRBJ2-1,CASSHGPEQFF,TGTGCCAGCAGTCACGGGCCTGAGCAGTTCTTC
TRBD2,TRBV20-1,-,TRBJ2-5,CSARGASGKETQYF,TGCAGTGCTAGGGGGGCTAGCGGGAAAGAGACCCAGTACTTC
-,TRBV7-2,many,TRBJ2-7,CASSPARDSGEQYF,TGTGCCAGCAGCCCCGCCCGGGACTCGGGGGAGCAGTACTTC
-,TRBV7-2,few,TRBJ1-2,CASRPDRNYGYTF,TGTGCCAGCAGACCAGACAGAAACTATGGCTACACCTTC
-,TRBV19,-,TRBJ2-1,CASSMRTTYNEQFF,TGTGCCAGTAGTATGCGGACAACCTACAATGAGCAGTTCTTC
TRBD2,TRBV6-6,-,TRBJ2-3,CASRRTSGGLTDTQYF,TGTGCCAGCAGGAGGACTAGCGGGGGGCTCACAGATACGCAGTATTTT
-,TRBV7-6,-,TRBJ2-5,CASSTTRRAWETQYF,TGTGCCAGCAGCACGACTCGGCGGGCCTGGGAGACCCAGTACTTC
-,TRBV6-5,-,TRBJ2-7,CASSYNQGGYEQYF,TGTGCCAGCAGTTACAACCAGGGAGGCTACGAGCAGTACTTC
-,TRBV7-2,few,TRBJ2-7,CASSLGGNFLYEQYF,TGTGCCAGCAGCTTAGGGGGAAACTTCCTCTACGAGCAGTACTTC
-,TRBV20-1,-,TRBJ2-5,CSARGRQLQETQYF,TGCAGTGCTAGGGGTAGGCAGCTCCAAGAGACCCAGTACTTC
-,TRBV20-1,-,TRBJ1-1,CSAWTYTEAFF,TGCAGTGCTTGGACCTACACTGAAGCTTTCTTT
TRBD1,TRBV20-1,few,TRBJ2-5,CSASPPGQLRETQYF,TGCAGTGCTTCCCCCCCGGGACAGTTGAGGGAGACCCAGTACTTC
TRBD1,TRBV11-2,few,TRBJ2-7,CASRSTGTAKSYEQYF,TGTGCCAGCAGATCAACCGGGACAGCAAAATCCTACGAGCAGTACTTC
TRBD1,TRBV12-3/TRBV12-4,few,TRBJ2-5,CASGTGEETQYF,TGTGCCAGCGGGACAGGGGAAGAGACCCAGTACTTC
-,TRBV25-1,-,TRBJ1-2,CASSESWVYGYTF,TGTGCCAGCAGTGAATCGTGGGTCTATGGCTACACCTTC
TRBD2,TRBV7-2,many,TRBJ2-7,CASSSGLANYEQYF,TGTGCCAGCAGCTCGGGACTAGCGAACTACGAGCAGTACTTC
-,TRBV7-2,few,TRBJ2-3,CASSFRVKDTQYF,TGTGCCAGCAGCTTCCGGGTAAAAGATACGCAGTATTTT
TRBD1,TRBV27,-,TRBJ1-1,CASRYTGGNTEAFF,TGTGCCAGCAGATATACAGGGGGCAATACTGAAGCTTTCTTT
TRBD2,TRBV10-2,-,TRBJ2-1,CASTRGGLVGNNEQFF,TGCGCCAGCACACGAGGTGGACTAGTGGGCAATAATGAGCAGTTCTTC
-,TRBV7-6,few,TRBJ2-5,CASSLGGTGSQETQYF,TGTGCCAGCAGCTTAGGGGGCACAGGGAGCCAAGAGACCCAGTACTTC
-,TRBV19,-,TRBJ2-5,CASRRASQETQYF,TGTGCCAGTAGGAGGGCATCTCAAGAGACCCAGTACTTC
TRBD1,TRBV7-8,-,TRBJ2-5,CASSYRGLQETQYF,TGTGCCAGCAGCTACAGGGGTCTCCAAGAGACCCAGTACTTC
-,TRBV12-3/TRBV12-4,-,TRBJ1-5,CASTSGLAQHF,TGTGCCAGCACCTCCGGGTTAGCCCAGCATTTT
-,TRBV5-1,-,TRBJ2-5,CASSLAGTTSETQYF,TGCGCCAGCAGCTTGGCCGGGACAACCTCCGAGACCCAGTACTTC
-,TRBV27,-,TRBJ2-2,CASIRPNTGELFF,TGTGCCAGCATTCGGCCGAACACCGGGGAGCTGTTTTTT
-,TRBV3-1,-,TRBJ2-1,CASSQGEWGSRSYNEQFF,TGTGCCAGCAGCCAAGGAGAATGGGGCTCTCGGTCCTACAATGAGCAGTTCTTC
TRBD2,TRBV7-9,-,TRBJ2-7,CASSSRDSGGYEQYF,TGTGCCAGCAGCTCCCGGGATAGCGGGGGATACGAGCAGTACTTC